The sequence of this T cell receptor beta chain was determined in a study of monozygotic twins with inflammatory bowel disease. Regarding the study as a whole: Extra variability in the repertoires of patients may have come from differing immunosuppressive treatments.

Comments on this clonotype: The antigen is undetermined.

TCRdb reprocessed the 5' RACE reads, keeping one entry per CDR3 protein, no DNA. This sample's table reports approximately 380,000 distinct CDR3 sequences. Germline CDR1 is SGHTA and CDR2 is FQGTGA. The CDR3 is 15 amino acids. V and J are TRBV7-3 and TRBJ2-3; TCRdb gives TRBD1 as the D gene, but with no DNA this cannot be confirmed. Specimen: blood. The source is a human donor with ulcerative colitis or Crohn's disease, or a healthy co-twin of an affected twin (not recorded which). The CDR3 here is CASTPAGGGEDTQYF.